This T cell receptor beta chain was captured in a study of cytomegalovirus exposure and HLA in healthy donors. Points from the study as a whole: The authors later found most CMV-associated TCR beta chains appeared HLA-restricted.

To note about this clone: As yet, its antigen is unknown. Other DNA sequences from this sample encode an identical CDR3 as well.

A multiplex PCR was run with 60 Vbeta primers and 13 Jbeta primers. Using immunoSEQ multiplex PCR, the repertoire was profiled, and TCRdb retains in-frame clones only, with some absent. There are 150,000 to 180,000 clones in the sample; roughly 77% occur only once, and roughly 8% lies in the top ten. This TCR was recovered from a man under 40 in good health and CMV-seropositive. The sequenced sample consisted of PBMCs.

Written as DNA, the CDR3 is TGTGCCAGCAGTTCGGGGACTAGCGTCTACAATGAGCAGTTCTTC. Translating gives CASSSGTSVYNEQFF. The chain employs TRBV27 and TRBJ2-1; 10 bases fit TRBD2. Germline assignment: CDR1 MNHEY and CDR2 SMNVEV (reference sequence). Unmatched junction bases numbered 3, after V lost 4 bases and J lost 3 bases. CDR3 length: 15 amino acids.